This TCR beta chain emerged from a study of response to subunit inactivated influenza vaccine. In TCRdb, the RT-PCR reads were re-called with MiXCR into one record per CDR3 protein. Of approximately 500,000 distinct CDR3 sequences listed, over 10% were seen once; the top ten hold 13%. Germline CDR1 and CDR2: SGHDT and YYEEEE. V lost 4 bases to trimming and J lost 8 bases, with 15 bases between them. CDR3 size: 13 residues. The sequenced sample was PBMCs from blood, obtained about 40 days after vaccination. This chain uses TRBV5-6 with TRBJ1-2; weak D call: TRBD1 (5 bases). The sequence came from a middle-aged man who received an inactivated influenza vaccine. DNA of the CDR3: TGTGCCAGCAGCGTAAGACAGTACCGCGGCTACACCTTC. Amino acid sequence: CASSVRQYRGYTF.